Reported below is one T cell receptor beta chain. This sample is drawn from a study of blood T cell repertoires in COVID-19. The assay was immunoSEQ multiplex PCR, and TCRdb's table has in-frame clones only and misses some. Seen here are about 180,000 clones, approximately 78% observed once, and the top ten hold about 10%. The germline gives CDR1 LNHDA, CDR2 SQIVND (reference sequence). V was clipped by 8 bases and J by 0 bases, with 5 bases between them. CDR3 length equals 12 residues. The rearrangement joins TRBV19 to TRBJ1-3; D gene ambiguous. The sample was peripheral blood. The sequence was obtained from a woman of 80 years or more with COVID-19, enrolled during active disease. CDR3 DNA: TGTGCCAGTGCGAGCTCTGGAAACACCATATATTTT. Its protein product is CASASSGNTIYF.